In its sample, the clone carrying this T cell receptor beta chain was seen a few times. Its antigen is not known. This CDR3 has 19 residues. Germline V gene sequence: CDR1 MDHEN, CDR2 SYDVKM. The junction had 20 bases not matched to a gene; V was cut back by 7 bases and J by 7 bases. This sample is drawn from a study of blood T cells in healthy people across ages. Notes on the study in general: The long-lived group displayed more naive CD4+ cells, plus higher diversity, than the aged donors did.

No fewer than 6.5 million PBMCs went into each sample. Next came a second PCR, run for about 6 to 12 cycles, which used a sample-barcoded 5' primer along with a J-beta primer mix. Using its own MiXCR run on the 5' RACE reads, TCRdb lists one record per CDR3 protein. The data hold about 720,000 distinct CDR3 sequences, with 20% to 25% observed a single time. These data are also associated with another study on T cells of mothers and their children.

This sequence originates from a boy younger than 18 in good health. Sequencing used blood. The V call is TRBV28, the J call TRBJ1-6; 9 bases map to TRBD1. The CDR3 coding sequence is TGTGCCAGCACCAGACCGCCGGGACAGGGTATCAGACTCAATTCACCCCTCCACTTT. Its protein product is CASTRPPGQGIRLNSPLHF.